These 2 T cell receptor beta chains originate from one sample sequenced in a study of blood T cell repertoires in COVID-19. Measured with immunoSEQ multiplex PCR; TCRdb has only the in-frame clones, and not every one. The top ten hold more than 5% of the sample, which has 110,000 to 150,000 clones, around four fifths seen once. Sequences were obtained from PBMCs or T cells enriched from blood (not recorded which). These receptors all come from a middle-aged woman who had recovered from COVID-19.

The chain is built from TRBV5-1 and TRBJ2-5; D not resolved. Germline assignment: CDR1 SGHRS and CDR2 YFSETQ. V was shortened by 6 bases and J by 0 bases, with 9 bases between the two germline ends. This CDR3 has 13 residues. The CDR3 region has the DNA TGCGCCAGCATCCACCGGGACCAAGAGACCCAGTACTTC. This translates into CASIHRDQETQYF.

CDR3 protein: CASSIEGTGEPDTQYF. DNA for the CDR3: TGTGCCAGTAGTATAGAGGGAACAGGGGAGCCAGATACGCAGTATTTT. The V and J genes are TRBV19 and TRBJ2-3, with 7 bases lining up with TRBD1. The ends lost 0 bases at V and 4 bases at J; junction bases unmatched: 7. The CDR3 has 16 amino acids. The germline V gene has CDR1 LNHDA and CDR2 SQIVND (reference sequence). The complete variable domain, with remaining parts taken from reference TRBV19 and TRBJ2-3, reads DGGITQSPKYLFRKEGQNVTLSCEQNLNHDAMYWYRQDPGQGLRLIYYSQIVNDFQKGDIAEGYSVSREKKESFPLTVTSAQKNPTAFYLCASSIEGTGEPDTQYFGPGTRLTVL.